Shown below are 26 T cell receptor beta chains from a single sample sequenced in a study of CD4 T cells in relation to SARS-CoV-2 and coronaviruses (dated by TCRdb to the early 2020s). The antigens these receptors bind are not known. Receptor amplification or capture employed the immunoSEQ multiplex PCR assay. The table was pulled from immuneACCESS by TCRdb, which kept in-frame rearrangements only. Such tables lose some clones; where checked, under half of the loss comes from unresolved V genes, and the rest has no known cause. The sample contains just under 20,000 clones, 60% to 80% of them found a single time. The ten largest account for 20% to 25% of the sample. CD4+ T cells from unexposed donors were collected before the COVID-19 pandemic (2011-2018). Following 10 days of culture, the EasySep CD4+ T cell isolation kit was used to isolate CD4+ T cells. The material sequenced was CD4+ T cells from PBMCs, cultured in vitro. The source is a human donor in good health.

The CDR3 sequence is CASSLAGDSYNEQFF. CDR3 coding DNA: TGTGCCAGCAGCTTAGCAGGGGACTCCTACAATGAGCAGTTCTTC. This chain links TRBV7-2 with TRBJ2-1; D might be TRBD1 (5 bases). Germline lookup yields CDR1 SGHTA and CDR2 FQGNSA. The CDR3 is 15 residues long. Trimming removed 0 bases at V and 0 bases at J, with 6 bases between.

This rearrangement joins TRBV6-6 to TRBJ1-4, with a possible D match to TRBD1 (6 bases). Germline loops: CDR1 MNHNY, CDR2 SVGAGI (reference sequence). Trimming left V 6 bases short and J 6 bases short, with 14 bases between. The CDR3 is made up of 14 amino acids. For the CDR3, the DNA is TGTGCCAGCAGCGCAACAGGGAGGGATGAAAAACTGTTTTTT. As protein: CASSATGRDEKLFF.

This chain links TRBV7-9 with TRBJ1-1, with 11 nucleotides matching TRBD1. The germline V gene has CDR1 SEHNR and CDR2 FQNEAQ (reference sequence). With V trimmed by 5 bases and J by 5 bases, 7 bases remained unmatched. This CDR3 has 15 amino acids. The CDR3 DNA is TGTGCCAGCAGCCCGGGGGACAGGGGGTGGACTGAAGCTTTCTTT. It codes for CASSPGDRGWTEAFF.

The chain carries TRBV6-5 and TRBJ2-3; either TRBD1 or TRBD2 may supply D (5 bases each). The CDR3 extends over 14 amino acids. Per the germline V gene, CDR1 is MNHEY and CDR2 is SVGAGI. Trimming shortened V by 6 bases and J by 2 bases, and 12 bases separated the two germline ends. The CDR3 is CASSSEGFTDTQYF. CDR3 DNA sequence: TGTGCCAGCAGCTCCGAGGGGTTCACAGATACGCAGTATTTT.

This chain connects TRBV11-3 to TRBJ1-1; D is undetermined. Germline V lookup: CDR1 SGHNT, CDR2 YENEEA. Deletions cut 1 base from V and 3 bases from J, with 15 bases between. There are 16 residues in the CDR3. The CDR3 coding sequence is TGTGCCAGCAGCTTAGGGTTTGGGCTACGGGACACTGAAGCTTTCTTT. It specifies CASSLGFGLRDTEAFF.

The chain couples TRBV6-6 to TRBJ1-1, with D maybe TRBD1 (5 bases). CDR3 size: 15 residues. The germline V and J ends were trimmed by 2 bases and 5 bases, with 15 bases remaining between them. The V gene's germline CDR1 is MNHNY and CDR2 SVGAGI (reference sequence). The CDR3 loop reads CASSYPSVGQTEAFF. CDR3 DNA sequence: TGTGCCAGCAGTTACCCCTCTGTGGGGCAGACTGAAGCTTTCTTT.

V and J are TRBV28 and TRBJ2-5, with D unresolved. Germline V gene data show CDR1 as MDHEN and CDR2 as SYDVKM. The CDR3 totals 15 residues. V was pared by 5 bases and J by 1 base, with 14 bases between. As DNA, the CDR3 is TGTGCCAGCAGTACACTGACTGTTTCCCAAGAGACCCAGTACTTC. Amino acid sequence: CASSTLTVSQETQYF.

The V call is TRBV4-3, the J call TRBJ2-6, with D unclear. The V end lost 5 bases, the J end lost 4 bases, and 9 bases lay between the germline ends. Germline V gene sequence: CDR1 LGHNA, CDR2 YSLEER. CDR3 length: 14 residues. The CDR3 reads CASSIDAGANVLTF. DNA of the CDR3: TGCGCCAGCAGCATCGATGCAGGGGCCAACGTCCTGACTTTC.

The chain carries TRBV19 and TRBJ1-5, with no clear D. Trimming pared 2 bases from V and 4 bases from J, leaving 9 bases between. The CDR3 runs 14 residues. Germline values: CDR1 LNHDA, CDR2 SQIVND (reference sequence). The CDR3 spells CASSIFAVNQPQHF. In DNA, the CDR3 is TGTGCCAGTAGTATATTTGCAGTGAATCAGCCCCAGCATTTT.

The chain uses TRBV6-5 and TRBJ1-2; a weak D match, TRBD1 (6 bases). The CDR3 length is 12 residues. Trimming removed 6 bases from V and 7 bases from J, with 12 bases in between. The germline CDR1 and CDR2 sequences are MNHEY and SVGAGI. Here the CDR3 reads CASRATGLGYTF. The DNA of the CDR3 is TGTGCCAGCAGAGCCACAGGGCTTGGCTACACCTTC.

The genes are TRBV2 and TRBJ2-4, with 10 nucleotides matching TRBD2. V trimming: 4 bases; J trimming: 3 bases; junction bases outside the gene matches: 12. The CDR3 has 18 residues. Germline assignment: CDR1 SNHLY and CDR2 FYNNEI. This chain's CDR3 is CASSGLWLAGENKNIQYF. The CDR3 nucleotides are TGTGCCAGCAGTGGACTATGGCTAGCGGGGGAGAACAAAAACATTCAGTACTTC.

The table lists this clone with a few counts. V and J are TRBV27 and TRBJ1-5; weak D call: TRBD1 (5 bases). Germline CDR1 MNHEY, CDR2 SMNVEV (reference sequence). This CDR3 contains 14 residues. Between the trimmed V and J ends, which lost 5 bases and 0 bases, there was a span of 8 bases. The CDR3 DNA is TGTGCCAGCAGTGACAGTTATAGCAATCAGCCCCAGCATTTT. This gives the protein CASSDSYSNQPQHF.

This chain connects TRBV7-2 to TRBJ1-2; perhaps TRBD1 as D (5 bases). The length of the CDR3 is 16 residues. V lost 4 bases and J lost 2, with 17 bases in between. CDR1 is SGHTA and CDR2 is FQGNSA in the germline V gene. Written as DNA, the CDR3 is TGTGCCAGCAGCTCCACCTTAGGGACGTGGAACTATGGCTACACCTTC. It codes for CASSSTLGTWNYGYTF.

This chain connects TRBV7-3 to TRBJ1-3, with 8 positions matching TRBD1. The CDR3 consists of 15 residues. Unmatched junction bases numbered 4, after V lost 5 bases and J lost 1 base. The V gene's germline CDR1 is SGHTA and CDR2 FQGTGA. The CDR3 loop is CASSPTGDSGNTIYF. The CDR3 nucleotides read TGTGCCAGCAGCCCGACAGGGGATTCTGGAAACACCATATATTTT.

This clone was seen a few times. The CDR3: CASRTTGFYEQYF. DNA of the CDR3: TGTGCCAGCAGAACGACAGGGTTCTACGAGCAGTACTTC. This sequence joins TRBV11-2 and TRBJ2-7, with 7 bases lining up with TRBD1. The V and J ends lost 6 bases and 3 bases, in that order; junction bases with no gene match: 5. Germline-derived CDR1 and CDR2 are SGHAT and FQNNGV. The CDR3 extends over 13 amino acids. Supplemented by reference TRBV11-2 and TRBJ2-7, the full variable domain reads EAGVAQSPRYKIIEKRQSVAFWCNPISGHATLYWYQQILGQGPKLLIQFQNNGVVDDSQLPKDRFSAERLKGVDSTLKIQPAKLEDSAVYLCASRTTGFYEQYFGPGTRLTVT.

V is TRBV5-1 and J is TRBJ2-3, with 7 bases lining up with TRBD2. In germline, CDR1 is SGHRS, CDR2 YFSETQ. Unmatched junction bases numbered 0, after V lost 2 bases and J lost 0 bases. The CDR3 extends over 14 amino acids. The CDR3 sequence: CASSFSGSTDTQYF. Written as DNA, the CDR3 is TGCGCCAGCAGCTTTAGCGGGAGCACAGATACGCAGTATTTT.

The chain employs TRBV5-8 and TRBJ1-5, with a weak D call TRBD1 (6 bases). Per germline, CDR1 SGHTS and CDR2 YDEGEE. CDR3 length: 14 residues. The ends were cut back, 0 bases at V and 5 bases at J, with 9 bases in the middle. The CDR3 loop reads CASSLVGGHQPQHF. Written as DNA, the CDR3 is TGTGCCAGCAGCTTGGTGGGGGGGCATCAGCCCCAGCATTTT.

The genes are TRBV11-2 and TRBJ2-3, with 10 positions matching TRBD2. The CDR3 has 14 amino acids. Germline V CDR1 and CDR2: SGHAT, FQNNGV. Trimming cost V 5 bases and J 6 bases; bases outside gene matches: 5. CDR3 nucleotides: TGTGCCAGCAGCCCCGGGACTAGCGCGGATACGCAGTATTTT. Its protein is CASSPGTSADTQYF.

The V gene is TRBV29-1, the J gene TRBJ2-1; 8 bases map to TRBD2. The V gene end was trimmed by 3 bases and the J gene end by 4 bases; junction bases not matched to a gene: 5. CDR1 is SQVTM and CDR2 is ANQGSEA in the germline V gene. The CDR3 extends over 14 amino acids. The CDR3 sequence: CSVDGRATYNEQFF. The CDR3, as DNA: TGCAGCGTTGACGGGAGGGCCACTTACAATGAGCAGTTCTTC.

The genes are TRBV18 and TRBJ1-2, with 7 bases fitting TRBD1. The CDR3 covers 16 residues. V gave up 2 bases and J gave up 5 bases; unmatched junction bases: 11. Germline CDR1 KGHSH, CDR2 LQKENI. CDR3 nucleotides: TGTGCCAGCTCACCATCACAGGGGCTGGGCGGGTATGGCTACACCTTC. It yields the protein CASSPSQGLGGYGYTF.

This sequence joins TRBV4-2 and TRBJ2-1, with TRBD2 matching 13 bases. This CDR3 comprises 16 residues. The V gene's germline CDR1 is LGHNA and CDR2 YNFKEQ. V shed 3 bases, J shed 5 bases, and the junction held 4 bases outside the gene matches. CDR3: CASSQPGTSGNNEQFF. The CDR3 nucleotides are TGTGCCAGCAGCCAGCCCGGGACTAGCGGGAACAATGAGCAGTTCTTC.

This rearrangement joins TRBV11-3 to TRBJ2-5; TRBD1 aligns across 8 bases. The CDR3 length is 12 residues. With V trimmed by 5 bases and J by 5 bases, 1 base remained unmatched. From germline, CDR1 is SGHNT and CDR2 YENEEA. CDR3 region: CASSRQGETQYF. The CDR3 DNA is TGTGCCAGCAGCCGACAGGGGGAGACCCAGTACTTC.

The V and J genes are TRBV5-5 and TRBJ2-4, with D unresolved. This CDR3 spans 16 amino acids. Germline V gene sequence: CDR1 SGHKS, CDR2 YYEKEE (reference sequence). V was trimmed by 2 bases and J by 2 bases, leaving 14 bases between them. CDR3 in amino acids: CASSFSGLRSKNIQYF. The CDR3 DNA reads as TGTGCCAGCAGCTTCAGTGGTCTCCGGTCCAAAAACATTCAGTACTTC.

The J gene is TRBJ1-1, the V gene TRBV18, with TRBD1 matching 8 bases. Germline lookup yields CDR1 KGHSH and CDR2 LQKENI. With 3 bases clipped from V and 3 bases from J, the junction kept 6 bases outside the gene matches. The CDR3 is 15 residues long. The CDR3, as DNA: TGTGCCAGCTCACCCCACAGGGGGGTCGACACTGAAGCTTTCTTT. It yields the protein CASSPHRGVDTEAFF.

CDR3 DNA sequence: TGTGCCAGCAGCCCTAGCGGGGGTATCACCGGGGAGCTGTTTTTT. It is translated as CASSPSGGITGELFF. The chain recombines TRBV9 with TRBJ2-2; 10 nucleotides line up with TRBD2. The trim removed 4 bases at V and 4 bases at J, leaving 4 bases unmatched. The CDR3 is 15 amino acids. Looked up from germline, CDR1 is SGDLS and CDR2 is YYNGEE.

This clone was seen only a few times. In DNA, the CDR3 is TGTGCCAGAAGCCCCAAGGGCAGGGTTAATTCACCCCTCCACTTT. The encoded protein is CARSPKGRVNSPLHF. The chain joins TRBV5-3 to TRBJ1-6; perhaps TRBD1 as D (5 bases). TRBV5-3 is known as an ORF, though its function is uncertain. CDR3 length: 15 amino acids. Trimming stripped 4 bases from V and 6 bases from J, with 14 bases between.